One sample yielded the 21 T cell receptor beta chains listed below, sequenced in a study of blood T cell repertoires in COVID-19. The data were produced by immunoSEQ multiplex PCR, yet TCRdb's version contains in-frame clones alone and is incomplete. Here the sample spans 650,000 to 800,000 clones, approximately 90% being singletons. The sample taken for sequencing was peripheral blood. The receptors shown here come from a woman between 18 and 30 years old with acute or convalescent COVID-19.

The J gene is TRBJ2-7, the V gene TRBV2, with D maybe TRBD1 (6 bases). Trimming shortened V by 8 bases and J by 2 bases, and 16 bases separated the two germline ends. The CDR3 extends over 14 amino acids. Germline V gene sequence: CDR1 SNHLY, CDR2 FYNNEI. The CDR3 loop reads CASARGFGAYEQYF. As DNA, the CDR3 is TGTGCCAGCGCCAGGGGTTTTGGGGCCTACGAGCAGTACTTC.

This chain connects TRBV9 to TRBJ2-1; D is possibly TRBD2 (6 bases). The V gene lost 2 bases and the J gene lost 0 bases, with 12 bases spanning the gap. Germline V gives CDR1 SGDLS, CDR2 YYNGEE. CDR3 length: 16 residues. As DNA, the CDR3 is TGTGCCAGCAGCGTCCGGGGGTGGAGCTCCTACAATGAGCAGTTCTTC. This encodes CASSVRGWSSYNEQFF.

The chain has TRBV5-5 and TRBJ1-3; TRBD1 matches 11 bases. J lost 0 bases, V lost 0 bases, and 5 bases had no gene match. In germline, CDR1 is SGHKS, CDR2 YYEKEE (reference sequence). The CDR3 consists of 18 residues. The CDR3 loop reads CASSLGLGTGGSGNTIYF. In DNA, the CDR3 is TGTGCCAGCAGCTTGGGCCTCGGGACAGGGGGCTCTGGAAACACCATATATTTT.

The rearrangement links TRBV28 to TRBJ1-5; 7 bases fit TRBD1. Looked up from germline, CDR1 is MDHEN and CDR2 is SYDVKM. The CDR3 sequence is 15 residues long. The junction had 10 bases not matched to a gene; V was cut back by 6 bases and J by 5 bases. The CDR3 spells CASRNFRDRHQPQHF. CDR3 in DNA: TGTGCCAGCAGGAATTTCCGGGACAGACATCAGCCCCAGCATTTT.

The CDR3, as DNA: TGTGCCAGCAGTCAACGGGACATGAACATTCAGTACTTC. Its translation is CASSQRDMNIQYF. V and J are TRBV27 and TRBJ2-4; perhaps TRBD1 as D (6 bases). The CDR3 length is 13 residues. Germline CDR1 is MNHEY and CDR2 is SMNVEV (reference sequence). The ends were cut back, 5 bases at V and 7 bases at J, with 12 bases in the middle.

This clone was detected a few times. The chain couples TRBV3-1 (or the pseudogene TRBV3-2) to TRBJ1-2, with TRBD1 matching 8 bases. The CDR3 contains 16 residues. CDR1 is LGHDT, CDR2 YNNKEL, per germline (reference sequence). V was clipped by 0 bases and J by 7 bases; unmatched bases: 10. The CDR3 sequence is CASSQEGGQGVAGYTF. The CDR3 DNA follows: TGTGCCAGCAGCCAAGAGGGAGGACAGGGTGTTGCTGGCTACACCTTC.

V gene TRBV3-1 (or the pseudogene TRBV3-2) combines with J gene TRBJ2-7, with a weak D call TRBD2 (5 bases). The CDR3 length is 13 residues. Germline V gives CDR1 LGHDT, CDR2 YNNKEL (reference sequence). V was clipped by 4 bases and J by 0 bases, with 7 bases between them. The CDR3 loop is CASSRGSSYEQYF. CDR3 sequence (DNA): TGTGCCAGCAGCCGAGGGAGCTCCTACGAGCAGTACTTC.

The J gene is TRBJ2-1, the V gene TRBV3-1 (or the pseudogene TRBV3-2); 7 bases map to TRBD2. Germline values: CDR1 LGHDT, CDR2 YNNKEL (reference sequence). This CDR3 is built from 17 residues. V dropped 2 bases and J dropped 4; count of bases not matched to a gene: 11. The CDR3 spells CASSQLPGGNRYNEQFF. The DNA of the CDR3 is TGTGCCAGCAGCCAATTACCCGGGGGGAATCGATACAATGAGCAGTTCTTC.

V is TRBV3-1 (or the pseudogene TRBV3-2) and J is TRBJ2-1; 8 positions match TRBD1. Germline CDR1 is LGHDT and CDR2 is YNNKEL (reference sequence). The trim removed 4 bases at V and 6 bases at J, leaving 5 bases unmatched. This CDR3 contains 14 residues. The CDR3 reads CASSRLTGGNEQFF. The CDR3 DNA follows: TGTGCCAGCAGCCGTTTAACAGGGGGCAATGAGCAGTTCTTC.

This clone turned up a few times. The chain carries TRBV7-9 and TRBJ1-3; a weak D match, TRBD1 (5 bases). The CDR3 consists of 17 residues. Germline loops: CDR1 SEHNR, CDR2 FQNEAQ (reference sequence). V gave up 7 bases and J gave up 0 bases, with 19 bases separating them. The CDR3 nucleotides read TGTGCCAGCAACTCCCCGGAGGGGCCCCACTCTGGAAACACCATATATTTT. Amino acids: CASNSPEGPHSGNTIYF.

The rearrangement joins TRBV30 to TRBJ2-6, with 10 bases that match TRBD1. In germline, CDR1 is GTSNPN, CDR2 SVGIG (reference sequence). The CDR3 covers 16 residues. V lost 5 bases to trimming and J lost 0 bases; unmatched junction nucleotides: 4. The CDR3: CAWAGQGRSGANVLTF. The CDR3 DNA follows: TGTGCCTGGGCGGGACAGGGGCGCTCTGGGGCCAACGTCCTGACTTTC.

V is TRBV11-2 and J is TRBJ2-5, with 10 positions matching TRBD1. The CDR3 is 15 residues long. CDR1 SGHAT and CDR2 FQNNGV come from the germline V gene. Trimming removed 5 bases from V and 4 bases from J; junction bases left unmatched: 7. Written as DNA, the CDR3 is TGTGCCAGCAGCCCGTGGACAGGGGGGTCAGAGACCCAGTACTTC. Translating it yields CASSPWTGGSETQYF.

CDR3 coding DNA: TGTGCCAGCAGCACCGGACAGGGGAGGGCTGGAAACACCATATATTTT. Its translation is CASSTGQGRAGNTIYF. The chain employs TRBV13 and TRBJ1-3, with 9 bases aligning to TRBD1. V shed 5 bases and J 2 bases; nucleotides not matched to a gene: 7. In germline, CDR1 is PRHDT, CDR2 FYEKMQ (reference sequence). The CDR3 is 16 residues long.

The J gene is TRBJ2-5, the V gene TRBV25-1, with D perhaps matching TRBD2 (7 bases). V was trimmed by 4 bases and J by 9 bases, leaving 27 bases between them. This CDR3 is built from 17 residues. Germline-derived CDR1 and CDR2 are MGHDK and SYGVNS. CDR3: CASSVPPGQRGLVAQYF. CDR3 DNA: TGTGCCAGCAGTGTTCCCCCCGGACAGCGGGGACTTGTGGCCCAGTACTTC.

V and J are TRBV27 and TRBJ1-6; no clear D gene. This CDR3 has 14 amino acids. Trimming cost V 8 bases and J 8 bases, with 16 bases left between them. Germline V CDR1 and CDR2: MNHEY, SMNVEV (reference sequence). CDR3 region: CASSGLFGDSPLHF. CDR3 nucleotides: TGTGCCAGCTCTGGTCTTTTCGGTGATTCACCCCTCCACTTT.

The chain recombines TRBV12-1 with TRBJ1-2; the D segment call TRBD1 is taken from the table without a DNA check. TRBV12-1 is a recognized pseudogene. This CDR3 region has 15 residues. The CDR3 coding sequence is TGTGCCAGCTTATTCTCATTACAGGAGACCTATGGCTACACCTTC. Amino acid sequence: CASLFSLQETYGYTF.

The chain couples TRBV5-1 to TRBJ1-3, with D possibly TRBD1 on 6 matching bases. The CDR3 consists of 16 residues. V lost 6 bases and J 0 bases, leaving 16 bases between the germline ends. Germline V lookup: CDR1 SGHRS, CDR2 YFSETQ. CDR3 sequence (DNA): TGCGCCAGCAAATTGGGGACAAGCCCCTCTGGAAACACCATATATTTT. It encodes CASKLGTSPSGNTIYF. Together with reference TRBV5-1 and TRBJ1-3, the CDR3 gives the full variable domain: KAGVTQTPRYLIKTRGQQVTLSCSPISGHRSVSWYQQTPGQGLQFLFEYFSETQRNKGNFPGRFSGRQFSNSRSEMNVSTLELGDSALYLCASKLGTSPSGNTIYFGEGSWLTVV.

CDR3 region: CASSFSEGDEQFF. CDR3 in DNA: TGTGCCAGCAGTTTTTCCGAGGGGGATGAGCAGTTCTTC. The chain carries TRBV6-9 and TRBJ2-1; a possible D gene is TRBD1 (6 bases). Germline V gene sequence: CDR1 MNHGY, CDR2 SVAAGI. The V end was cut by 4 bases, the J end by 8 bases, with 12 bases between. CDR3 size: 13 residues.

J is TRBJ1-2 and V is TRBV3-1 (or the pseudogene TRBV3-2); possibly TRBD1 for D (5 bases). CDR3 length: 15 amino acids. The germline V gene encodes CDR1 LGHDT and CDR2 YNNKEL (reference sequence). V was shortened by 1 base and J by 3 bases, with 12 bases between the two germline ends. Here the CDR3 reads CASSQGDRKYYGYTF. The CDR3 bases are TGTGCCAGCAGCCAAGGAGACAGAAAATACTATGGCTACACCTTC.

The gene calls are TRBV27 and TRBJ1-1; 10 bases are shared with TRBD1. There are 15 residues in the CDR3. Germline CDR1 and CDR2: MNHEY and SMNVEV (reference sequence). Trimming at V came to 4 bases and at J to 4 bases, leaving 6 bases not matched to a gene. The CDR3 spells CASSSTGGGFTEAFF. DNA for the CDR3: TGTGCCAGCAGTTCGACAGGGGGCGGGTTCACTGAAGCTTTCTTT.

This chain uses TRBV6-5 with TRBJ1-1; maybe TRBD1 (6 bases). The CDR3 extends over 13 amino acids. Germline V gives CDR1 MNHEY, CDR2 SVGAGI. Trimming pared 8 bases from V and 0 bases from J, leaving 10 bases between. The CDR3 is CASPGGLNTEAFF. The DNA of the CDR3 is TGTGCCAGCCCGGGGGGCTTGAACACTGAAGCTTTCTTT.